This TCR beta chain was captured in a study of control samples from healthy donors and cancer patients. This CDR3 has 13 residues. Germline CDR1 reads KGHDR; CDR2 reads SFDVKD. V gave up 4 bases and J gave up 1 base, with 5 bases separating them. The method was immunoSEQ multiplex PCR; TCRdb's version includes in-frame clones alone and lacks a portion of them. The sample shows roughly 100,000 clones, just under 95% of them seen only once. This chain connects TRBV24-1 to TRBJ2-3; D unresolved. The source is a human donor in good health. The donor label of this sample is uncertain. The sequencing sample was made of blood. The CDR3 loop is CATSETGTDTQYF. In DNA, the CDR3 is TGTGCCACCAGTGAGACTGGCACAGATACGCAGTATTTT.